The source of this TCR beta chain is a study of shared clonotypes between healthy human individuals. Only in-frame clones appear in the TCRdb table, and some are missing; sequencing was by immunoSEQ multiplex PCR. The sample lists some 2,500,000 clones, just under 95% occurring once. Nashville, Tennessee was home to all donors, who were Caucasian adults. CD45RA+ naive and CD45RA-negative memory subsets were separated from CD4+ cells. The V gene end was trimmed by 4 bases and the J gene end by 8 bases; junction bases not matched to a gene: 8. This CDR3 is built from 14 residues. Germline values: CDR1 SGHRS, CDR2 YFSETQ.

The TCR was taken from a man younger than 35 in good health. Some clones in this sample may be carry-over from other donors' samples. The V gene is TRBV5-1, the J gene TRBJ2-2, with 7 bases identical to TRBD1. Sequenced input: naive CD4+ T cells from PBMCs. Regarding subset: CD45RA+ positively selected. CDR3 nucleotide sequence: TGCGCCAGCAGCCCAGGGACAGTTGGAGGGGAGCTGTTTTTT. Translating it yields CASSPGTVGGELFF.